The rows below give T cell receptor beta chains drawn from one sample of a study of control samples from healthy donors and cancer patients. This table comes from immunoSEQ multiplex PCR, and its TCRdb copy is limited to in-frame clones, with some not included. The table records roughly 52,000 clones, 85% to 95% of them present only once. The source material was blood. These receptors were taken from a man between 25 and 39 years old in good health. The CDR3 runs from the conserved cysteine through the conserved F or W.

j_gene,v_gene,CDR3aa
TRBJ2-1,TRBV13,CASSTKPGLGLATEQFF
TRBJ1-3,TRBV18,CASSPNAVSGNTIYF
TRBJ2-3,TRBV5-1,CASSLGNRRTDTQYF
TRBJ1-1,TRBV7-8,CASSLRDRTNTEAFF
TRBJ1-1,TRBV6-5,CASSWTGQLNTEAFF
TRBJ1-5,TRBV27,CASSWRASSNQPQHF
TRBJ2-2,TRBV6-2/TRBV6-3,CASSRRTGELFF
TRBJ1-4,TRBV3-1/TRBV3-2,CASSQQNEKLFF
TRBJ1-6,TRBV28,CASSLGRSYWSPLHF
TRBJ2-7,TRBV2,CASSVPTSGRLIGGYEQYF
TRBJ1-4,TRBV4-1,CASSRAGDVRNEKLFF
TRBJ1-5,TRBV15,CATSRDRSNQPQHF
TRBJ1-4,TRBV18,CASSPEVGDEKLFF
TRBJ1-2,TRBV28,CASRASGTGARDGYTF
TRBJ2-1,TRBV11-2,CASSLESNNEQFF
TRBJ1-4,TRBV24-1,CATSDFGEKLFF
TRBJ1-3,TRBV6-5,CASAVQGSSGNTIYF
TRBJ1-4,TRBV30,CAWSEQRGEKLFF
TRBJ1-4,TRBV11-2,CASSFGQGSEKLFF
TRBJ2-2,TRBV5-6,CASSLLIPLNTGELFF
TRBJ2-1,TRBV19,CASSIDSQGREQFF
TRBJ1-1,TRBV7-9,CASSKQGLNTEAFF
TRBJ1-5,TRBV15,CATSRDPGRVNQPQHF
TRBJ2-1,TRBV2,CASSGMHNEQFF
TRBJ2-5,TRBV6-5,CASSYVGEGRETQYF
TRBJ2-1,TRBV7-6,CASSVKNGGRDGEQFF
TRBJ2-2,TRBV9,CASSGRDTLTGELFF
TRBJ1-5,TRBV7-9,CASSPGDSSNQPQHF
TRBJ1-2,TRBV6-1,CASSEETGTGVRGYTF
TRBJ1-1,TRBV7-3,CASSLGARNTEAFF
TRBJ1-1,TRBV7-9,CASSWGSRSTEAFF
TRBJ2-1,TRBV29-1,CSVAPSGDFYNEQFF
TRBJ2-2,TRBV10-3,CAISTTGELFF
TRBJ1-5,TRBV21-1,CASSKTAIEDQPQHF
TRBJ1-5,TRBV24-1,CATSDGLTGRGNQPQHF
TRBJ2-1,TRBV7-6,CASSVKDGGRDGEQFF
TRBJ2-7,TRBV6-6,CVSSPSGTGFYEQYF
TRBJ2-5,TRBV6-5,CASRTRQGRETQYF
TRBJ2-3,TRBV28,CASTRRLGTDTQYF
TRBJ1-1,TRBV7-9,CASSLAGGPPIKNTEAFF
TRBJ1-2,TRBV11-2,CASSLTSRHYGYTF
TRBJ2-7,TRBV9,CASSSGLVTYEQYF
TRBJ2-6,TRBV5-5,CASSLLVSGHSGANVLTF
TRBJ2-1,TRBV6-1,CASSGEPGLGSNEQFF
TRBJ2-7,TRBV6-6,CASSLRDRGYEQYF
TRBJ1-2,TRBV7-8,CASSVRENYGYTF
TRBJ2-2,TRBV3-1/TRBV3-2,CASSWRDYRPGELFF
TRBJ2-3,TRBV4-3,CASSPGQAYTDTQYF
TRBJ2-7,TRBV5-4,CASSTGTSGRSEQYF
TRBJ1-2,TRBV6-4,CASSDGRQGVSGYTF
TRBJ1-6,TRBV6-5,CASKPGTGDNSPLHF
TRBJ1-5,TRBV7-9,CASSPGDRGNQPQHF
TRBJ2-7,TRBV2,CASGGQTYEQYF
TRBJ1-1,TRBV3-1/TRBV3-2,CASSPTLATEAFF
TRBJ2-1,TRBV27,CASSWRGLNEQFF
TRBJ2-3,TRBV7-2,CASSLELVYSTDTQYF
TRBJ1-1,TRBV28,CASSLLFMIGRREMNTEAFF
TRBJ2-7,TRBV7-2,CASSPLAGRYEQYF
TRBJ2-1,TRBV7-3,CASTPTTIGTGPNEQFF
TRBJ2-7,TRBV28,CASSLSWQSYEQYF